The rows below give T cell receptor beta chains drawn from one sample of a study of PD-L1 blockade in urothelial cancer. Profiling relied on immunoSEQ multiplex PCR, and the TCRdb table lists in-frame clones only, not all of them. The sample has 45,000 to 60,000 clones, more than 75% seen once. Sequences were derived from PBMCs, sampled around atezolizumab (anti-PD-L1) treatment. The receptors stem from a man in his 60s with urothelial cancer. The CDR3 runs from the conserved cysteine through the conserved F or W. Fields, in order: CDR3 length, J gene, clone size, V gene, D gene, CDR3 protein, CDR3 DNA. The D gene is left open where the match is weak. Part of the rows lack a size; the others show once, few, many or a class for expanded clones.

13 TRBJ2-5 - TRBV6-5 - CASTWGPRETQYF TGTGCCAGCACGTGGGGGCCGAGGGAGACCCAGTACTTC
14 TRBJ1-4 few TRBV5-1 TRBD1 CASSLETGGEKLFF TGCGCCAGCAGCTTAGAGACAGGGGGTGAAAAACTGTTTTTT
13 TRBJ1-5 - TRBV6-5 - CASTPQPNQPQHF TGTGCCAGCACCCCACAGCCTAATCAGCCCCAGCATTTT
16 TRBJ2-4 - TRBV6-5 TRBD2 CASSLTSGIYKNIQYF TGTGCCAGCAGTTTGACTAGCGGGATCTACAAAAACATTCAGTACTTC
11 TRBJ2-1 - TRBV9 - CASSEDSEQFF TGTGCCAGCAGCGAGGACAGTGAGCAGTTCTTC
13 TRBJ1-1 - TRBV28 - CASAWRGSAEAFF TGTGCCAGCGCCTGGAGAGGTTCCGCTGAAGCTTTCTTT
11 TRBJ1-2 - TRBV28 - CASSSTYGYTF TGTGCCAGCAGTTCTACGTATGGCTACACCTTC
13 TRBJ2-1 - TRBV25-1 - CASSESYTGYLFF TGTGCCAGCAGTGAAAGTTATACAGGGTATCTGTTCTTC
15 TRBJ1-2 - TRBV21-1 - CASSKSTGAIEGYTF TGTGCCAGCAGCAAATCGACAGGTGCGATTGAGGGCTACACCTTC
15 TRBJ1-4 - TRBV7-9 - CASSLGTVGNEKLFF TGTGCCAGCAGCTTAGGGACAGTAGGGAATGAAAAACTGTTTTTT
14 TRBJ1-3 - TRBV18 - CASTRTGSGNTIYF TGTGCCAGCACCAGGACGGGATCTGGAAACACCATATATTTT
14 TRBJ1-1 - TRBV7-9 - CASSLERSDTEAFF TGTGCCAGCAGCTTAGAAAGATCGGACACTGAAGCTTTCTTT
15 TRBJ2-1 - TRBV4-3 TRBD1 CASSPRRTGRNEQFF TGCGCCAGCAGCCCGCGACGGACAGGGCGAAATGAGCAGTTCTTC